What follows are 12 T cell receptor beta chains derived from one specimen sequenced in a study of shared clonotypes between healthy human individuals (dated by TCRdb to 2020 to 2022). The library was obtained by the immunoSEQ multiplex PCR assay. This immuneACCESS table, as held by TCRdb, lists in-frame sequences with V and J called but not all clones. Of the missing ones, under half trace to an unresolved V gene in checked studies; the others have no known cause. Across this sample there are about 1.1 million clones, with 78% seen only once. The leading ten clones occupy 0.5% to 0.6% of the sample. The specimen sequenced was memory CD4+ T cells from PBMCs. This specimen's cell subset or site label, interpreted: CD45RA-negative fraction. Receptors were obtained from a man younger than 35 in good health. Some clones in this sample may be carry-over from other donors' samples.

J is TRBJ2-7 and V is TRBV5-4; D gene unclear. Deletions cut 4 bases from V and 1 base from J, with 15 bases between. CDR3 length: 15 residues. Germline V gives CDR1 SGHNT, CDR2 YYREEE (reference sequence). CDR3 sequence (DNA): TGTGCCAGCAGCCCCCTAGGCCAGCAGTCCTACGAGCAGTACTTC. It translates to CASSPLGQQSYEQYF.

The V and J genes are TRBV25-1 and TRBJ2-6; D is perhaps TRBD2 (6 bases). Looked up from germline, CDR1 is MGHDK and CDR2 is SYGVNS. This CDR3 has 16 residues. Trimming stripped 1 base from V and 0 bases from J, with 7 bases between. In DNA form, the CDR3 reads TGTGCCAGCAGTGAATTGCGGGACTCTGGGGCCAACGTCCTGACTTTC. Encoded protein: CASSELRDSGANVLTF.

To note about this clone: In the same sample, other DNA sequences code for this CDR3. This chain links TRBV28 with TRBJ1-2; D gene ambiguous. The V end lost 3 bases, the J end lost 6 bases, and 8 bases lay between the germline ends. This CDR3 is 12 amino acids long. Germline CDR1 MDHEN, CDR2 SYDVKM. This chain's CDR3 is CASSFLGNGYTF. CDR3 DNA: TGTGCCAGCAGTTTTTTAGGGAATGGCTACACCTTC.

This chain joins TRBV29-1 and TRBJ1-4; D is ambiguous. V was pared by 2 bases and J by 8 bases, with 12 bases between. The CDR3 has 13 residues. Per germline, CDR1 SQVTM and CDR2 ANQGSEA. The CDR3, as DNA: TGCAGCGTTGAATCCCACCTGGGGGAAAAACTGTTTTTT. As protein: CSVESHLGEKLFF. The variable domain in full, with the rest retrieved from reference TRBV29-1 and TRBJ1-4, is SAVISQKPSRDICQRGTSLTIQCQVDSQVTMMFWYRQQPGQSLTLIATANQGSEATYESGFVIDKFPISRPNLTFSTLTVSNMSPEDSSIYLCSVESHLGEKLFFGSGTQLSVL.

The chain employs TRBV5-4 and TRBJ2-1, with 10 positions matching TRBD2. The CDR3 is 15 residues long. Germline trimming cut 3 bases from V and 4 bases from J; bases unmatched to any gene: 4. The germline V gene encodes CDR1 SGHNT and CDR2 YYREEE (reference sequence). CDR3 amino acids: CASSSRLAGYNEQFF. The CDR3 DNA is TGTGCCAGCAGCTCCCGACTAGCGGGTTACAATGAGCAGTTCTTC.

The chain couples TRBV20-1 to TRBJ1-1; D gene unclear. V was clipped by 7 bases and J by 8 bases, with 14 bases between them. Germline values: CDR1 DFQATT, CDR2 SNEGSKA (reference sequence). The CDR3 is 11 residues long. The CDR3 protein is CSGRDASEAFF. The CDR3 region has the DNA TGCAGTGGGCGAGATGCCTCGGAAGCTTTCTTT.

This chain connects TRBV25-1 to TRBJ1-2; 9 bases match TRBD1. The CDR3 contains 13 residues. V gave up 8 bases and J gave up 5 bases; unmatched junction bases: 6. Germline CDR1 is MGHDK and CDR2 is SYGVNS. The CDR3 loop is CASRTGDDYGYTF. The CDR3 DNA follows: TGTGCCAGCCGGACAGGGGACGATTATGGCTACACCTTC.

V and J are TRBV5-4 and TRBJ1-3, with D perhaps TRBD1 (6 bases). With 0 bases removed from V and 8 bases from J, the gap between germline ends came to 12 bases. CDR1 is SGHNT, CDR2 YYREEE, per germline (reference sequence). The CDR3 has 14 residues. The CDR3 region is CASSLAGARDTIYF. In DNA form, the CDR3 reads TGTGCCAGCAGCTTGGCAGGGGCTCGTGACACCATATATTTT.

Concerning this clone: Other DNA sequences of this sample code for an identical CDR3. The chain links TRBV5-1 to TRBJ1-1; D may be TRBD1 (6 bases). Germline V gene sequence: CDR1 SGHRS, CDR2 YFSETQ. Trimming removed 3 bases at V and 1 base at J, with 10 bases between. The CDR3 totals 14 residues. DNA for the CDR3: TGCGCCAGCAGCTCTGCAGGGGAGAACACTGAAGCTTTCTTT. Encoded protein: CASSSAGENTEAFF.

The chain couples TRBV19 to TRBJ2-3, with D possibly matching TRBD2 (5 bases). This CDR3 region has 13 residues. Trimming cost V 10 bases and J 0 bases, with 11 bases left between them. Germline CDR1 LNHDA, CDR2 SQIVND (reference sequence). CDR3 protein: CATTRDSTDTQYF. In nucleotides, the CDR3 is TGTGCCACCACTCGGGATAGCACAGATACGCAGTATTTT. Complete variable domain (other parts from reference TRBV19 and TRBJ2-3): DGGITQSPKYLFRKEGQNVTLSCEQNLNHDAMYWYRQDPGQGLRLIYYSQIVNDFQKGDIAEGYSVSREKKESFPLTVTSAQKNPTAFYLCATTRDSTDTQYFGPGTRLTVL.

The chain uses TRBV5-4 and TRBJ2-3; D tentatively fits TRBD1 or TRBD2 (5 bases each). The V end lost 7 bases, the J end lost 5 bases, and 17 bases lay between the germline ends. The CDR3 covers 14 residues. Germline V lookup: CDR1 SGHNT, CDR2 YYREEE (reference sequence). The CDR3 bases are TGTGCCAGCGACCCGAGGGGCCAGGGAGATACGCAGTATTTT. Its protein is CASDPRGQGDTQYF. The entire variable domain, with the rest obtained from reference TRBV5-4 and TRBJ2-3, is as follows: ETGVTQSPTHLIKTRGQQVTLRCSSQSGHNTVSWYQQALGQGPQFIFQYYREEENGRGNFPPRFSGLQFPNYSSELNVNALELDDSALYLCASDPRGQGDTQYFGPGTRLTVL.

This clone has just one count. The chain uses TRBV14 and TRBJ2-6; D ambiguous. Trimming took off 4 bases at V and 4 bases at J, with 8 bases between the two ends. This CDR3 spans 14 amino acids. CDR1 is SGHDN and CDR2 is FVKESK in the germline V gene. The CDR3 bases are TGTGCCAGCAGCCTGTCGGCCGGGGCCAACGTCCTGACTTTC. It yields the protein CASSLSAGANVLTF.